The 5 T cell receptor beta chains below come from one sample, sequenced in a study of cytomegalovirus exposure and HLA in healthy donors. The PCR ran on 60 Vbeta and 13 Jbeta primers. The data were produced by immunoSEQ multiplex PCR, yet TCRdb's version contains in-frame clones alone and is incomplete. The sample lists roughly 100,000 clones, under 80% occurring once. The sample taken for sequencing was PBMCs. These receptors originate from a young woman in good health and CMV-seropositive.

The gene calls are TRBV6-5 and TRBJ2-7; 7 nucleotides agree with TRBD1. The V segment lost 5 bases and the J segment 4 bases; nucleotides outside the gene matches: 8. This CDR3 is built from 14 residues. Germline assignment: CDR1 MNHEY and CDR2 SVGAGI. Here the CDR3 reads CASSTWTGPYEQYF. CDR3 nucleotides: TGTGCCAGCAGTACATGGACAGGTCCATACGAGCAGTACTTC.

This clone occurred once. The CDR3 reads CASSLGSSYNSPLHF. CDR3 coding DNA: TGCGCCAGCAGCTTGGGCAGTTCCTATAATTCACCCCTCCACTTT. This rearrangement joins TRBV5-1 to TRBJ1-6; D call uncertain. This CDR3 is 15 amino acids long. V was trimmed by 0 bases and J by 1 base, leaving 5 bases between them. Germline CDR1 is SGHRS and CDR2 is YFSETQ.

The V and J genes are TRBV6-1 and TRBJ1-5, with D perhaps TRBD1 (6 bases). V gave up 6 bases and J gave up 3 bases, with 9 bases separating them. CDR3 length: 13 amino acids. CDR1 is MNHNS, CDR2 SASEGT, per germline. In nucleotides, the CDR3 is TGTGCCAGCAGGGACAGCTACAATCAGCCCCAGCATTTT. This gives the protein CASRDSYNQPQHF.

As regards this clone: Other nucleotide sequences from this sample produce the same CDR3. The genes are TRBV5-4 and TRBJ2-6; 8 positions match TRBD1. Germline CDR1 and CDR2: SGHNT and YYREEE (reference sequence). J lost 0 bases, V lost 9 bases, and 8 bases had no gene match. The CDR3 runs 16 residues. The CDR3 bases are TGTGCCACCAGGACAGGGTCCGACTCTGGGGCCAACGTCCTGACTTTC. This translates into CATRTGSDSGANVLTF.

CDR3 residues: CASSLLAGGLTDTQYF. CDR3 nucleotide sequence: TGCGCCAGCAGCTTGCTAGCGGGGGGACTCACAGATACGCAGTATTTT. The chain combines TRBV5-1 with TRBJ2-3, with TRBD2 identical over 11 bases. This CDR3 has 16 amino acids. In germline, CDR1 is SGHRS, CDR2 YFSETQ. Trimming at V came to 1 base and at J to 2 bases, leaving 3 bases not matched to a gene.